The present TCR beta chain was sequenced within a study of blood T cells in healthy people across ages. Points from the study as a whole: Fewer expanded clones and more diversity marked long-lived versus aged donors. While age rose, TCR beta diversity per million T cells dropped in a roughly linear way. Since the PBMCs were unsorted, naive and antigen-experienced cells could not be conclusively compared.

Primed by a sample-barcoded 5' primer and a J-beta primer mix, a second PCR proceeded for about 6 to 12 cycles. TCRdb reprocessed the 5' RACE reads with MiXCR, giving one entry per CDR3 protein. Among 550,000 to 750,000 distinct CDR3 sequences, 20% to 25% were seen once, and the ten largest hold roughly 3.4%. About this clonotype: Its target is not known.

Isolation of PBMCs gave at least 7 million cells per sample. This TCR was recovered from a man aged 65 to 79 in good health. The sample comprised blood.

The CDR3 reads CASSFPGLDYNEQFF. The CDR3 DNA reads TGTGCCAGCAGCTTCCCGGGACTAGACTACAATGAGCAGTTCTTC. This chain links TRBV5-6 with TRBJ2-1; the match to TRBD2 covers 8 bases. From germline, CDR1 is SGHDT and CDR2 YYEEEE. The CDR3 loop spans 15 amino acids. Trimming took 2 bases from V and 3 from J; bases not matched to a gene: 4.